The 7 T cell receptor beta chains below come from one sample, sequenced in a study of shared clonotypes between healthy human individuals (TCRdb year 2020). Libraries came from the immunoSEQ multiplex PCR assay. TCRdb carries this immuneACCESS record with in-frame sequences only. Its versions omit some clonotypes, under half of them owing to an unresolved V gene in the studies checked, with the rest unexplained. The sample table records 2,100,000 or so clones; roughly 95% of these occur just once. The ten largest make up more than 0.1% of the sample. Material: naive CD4+ T cells sorted from blood. Reading the label with the study, this specimen's cell subset or site is: CD45RA+ positively selected. These receptors all stem from a young man in good health.

The V and J genes are TRBV28 and TRBJ2-7; 12 bases are a match to TRBD1. Germline lookup yields CDR1 MDHEN and CDR2 SYDVKM. The CDR3 consists of 16 residues. Trimming cost V 4 bases and J 6 bases; bases outside gene matches: 10. In nucleotides, the CDR3 is TGTGCCAGCAGTTCCGGGACAGGGGGCCGACTTAGCGAGCAGTACTTC. It codes for CASSSGTGGRLSEQYF.

The J gene is TRBJ1-4, the V gene TRBV10-3, with D uncertain. CDR1 and CDR2 (germline): ENHRY, SYGVKD. The V gene lost 2 bases and the J gene lost 1 base, with 5 bases spanning the gap. The CDR3 spans 14 residues. The chain's CDR3 is CAISEARTNEKLFF. In nucleotides, the CDR3 is TGTGCCATCAGTGAGGCGAGAACTAATGAAAAACTGTTTTTT.

V gene TRBV18 combines with J gene TRBJ2-1; D may be TRBD2 (5 bases). The CDR3 runs to 12 residues. The germline V gene encodes CDR1 KGHSH and CDR2 LQKENI. Deletions cut 6 bases from V and 6 bases from J, with 9 bases between. CDR3: CASSSGVNEQFF. The CDR3 DNA is TGTGCCAGCTCCTCCGGGGTCAATGAGCAGTTCTTC. Full variable domain (outside the CDR3, taken from reference TRBV18 and TRBJ2-1): NAGVMQNPRHLVRRRGQEARLRCSPMKGHSHVYWYRQLPEEGLKFMVYLQKENIIDESGMPKERFSAEFPKEGPSILRIQQVVRGDSAAYFCASSSGVNEQFFGPGTRLTVL.

The V gene is TRBV6-6, the J gene TRBJ1-6; TRBD1 matches 8 bases. J gave up 7 bases and V 10 bases, and 3 bases lay outside the gene matches. CDR3 length: 12 amino acids. The germline V gene encodes CDR1 MNHNY and CDR2 SVGAGI (reference sequence). CDR3 sequence (DNA): TGTGCCACCCGGACAGGGAATTCACCCCTCCACTTT. It specifies CATRTGNSPLHF.

The chain combines TRBV30 with TRBJ1-6; a possible D gene is TRBD1 (6 bases). Trimming removed 2 bases at V and 6 bases at J, with 11 bases between. The CDR3 consists of 14 residues. Germline V CDR1 and CDR2: GTSNPN, SVGIG (reference sequence). In DNA form, the CDR3 reads TGTGCCTGGAGTCTACAGGGCATTAATTCACCCCTCCACTTT. This translates into CAWSLQGINSPLHF.

The chain carries TRBV13 and TRBJ2-3; a possible D gene is TRBD1 (6 bases). CDR1 and CDR2 (germline): PRHDT, FYEKMQ (reference sequence). V dropped 5 bases and J dropped 3 bases, with 18 bases sitting between them. The CDR3 covers 16 residues. DNA of the CDR3: TGTGCCAGCAGCCTCCAGGGGCAAATGAGGACAGATACGCAGTATTTT. Translated: CASSLQGQMRTDTQYF.

This chain joins TRBV30 and TRBJ2-7, with TRBD2 matching over 10 bases. The CDR3 is 15 residues long. From germline, CDR1 is GTSNPN and CDR2 SVGIG (reference sequence). J was trimmed by 3 bases and V by 4 bases; bases with no gene match: 9. CDR3 bases: TGTGCCTGGACCCCTGGGCTAGCGGGGGACTACGAGCAGTACTTC. This sequence encodes CAWTPGLAGDYEQYF.